What follows are 26 T cell receptor beta chains derived from one specimen sequenced in a study of blood T cell repertoires in COVID-19. Sequencing was performed with immunoSEQ multiplex PCR; in TCRdb, only in-frame clones are kept and a portion is missing. The sample shows tens of thousands of clones, about nine tenths of them seen only once. Sequenced: peripheral blood. The origin of the receptors is a man between 60 and 70 years old with COVID-19, enrolled during active disease.

This clone was detected a few times. V gene TRBV28 combines with J gene TRBJ1-2; 7 nucleotides match TRBD1. CDR1 and CDR2 from the germline V gene are MDHEN and SYDVKM. CDR3 length: 14 amino acids. J gave up 5 bases and V 3 bases, and 6 bases lay outside the gene matches. The CDR3 DNA sequence: TGTGCCAGCAGTTTCGGGGGACAGAATTATGGCTACACCTTC. This codes for CASSFGGQNYGYTF.

This rearrangement joins TRBV19 to TRBJ2-7; unclear D gene. The CDR3 has 14 amino acids. In germline, CDR1 is LNHDA, CDR2 SQIVND (reference sequence). Trimming left V 1 base short and J 1 base short, with 8 bases between. Here the CDR3 DNA reads TGTGCCAGTAGTATAGGAGGAGCGTCCTACGAGCAGTACTTC. Residues: CASSIGGASYEQYF. Variable domain in full (rest from reference TRBV19 and TRBJ2-7): DGGITQSPKYLFRKEGQNVTLSCEQNLNHDAMYWYRQDPGQGLRLIYYSQIVNDFQKGDIAEGYSVSREKKESFPLTVTSAQKNPTAFYLCASSIGGASYEQYFGPGTRLTVT.

The V gene is TRBV7-9, the J gene TRBJ1-3; possibly TRBD1 for D (5 bases). Germline-derived CDR1 and CDR2 are SEHNR and FQNEAQ (reference sequence). The CDR3 is made up of 16 amino acids. The ends were cut back, 6 bases at V and 2 bases at J, with 17 bases in the middle. Here the CDR3 DNA reads TGTGCCAGCAGTTCTCCGGGACTGTGGCCTGGAAACACCATATATTTT. This translates into CASSSPGLWPGNTIYF.

This chain joins TRBV7-2 and TRBJ2-3, with TRBD2 as a possible D gene (5 bases). Per the germline V gene, CDR1 is SGHTA and CDR2 is FQGNSA. V was shortened by 1 base and J by 0 bases, with 11 bases between the two germline ends. This CDR3 spans 16 amino acids. DNA for the CDR3: TGTGCCAGCAGCTTAGGCCCTAGCACTAGCACAGATACGCAGTATTTT. It is translated as CASSLGPSTSTDTQYF.

The V call is TRBV7-9, the J call TRBJ1-1, with D possibly being TRBD1 (5 bases). Germline-derived CDR1 and CDR2 are SEHNR and FQNEAQ (reference sequence). The CDR3 runs to 15 residues. Trimming pared 1 base from V and 6 bases from J, leaving 15 bases between. Written as DNA, the CDR3 is TGTGCCAGCAGCTTAGGGATGCAGCAGGGATCTGAAGCTTTCTTT. It is translated as CASSLGMQQGSEAFF.

This chain links TRBV5-4 with TRBJ1-2; D uncertain. CDR1 and CDR2 from the germline V gene are SGHNT and YYREEE (reference sequence). V was clipped by 4 bases and J by 4 bases, with 14 bases between them. The length of the CDR3 is 14 residues. As DNA, the CDR3 is TGTGCCAGCAGCGCCGCCCCAGGATCCTATGGCTACACCTTC. Translated: CASSAAPGSYGYTF.

This chain uses TRBV7-9 with TRBJ2-1; D may be TRBD1 (6 bases). The V gene's germline CDR1 is SEHNR and CDR2 FQNEAQ (reference sequence). The V end was cut by 2 bases, the J end by 2 bases, with 16 bases between. This CDR3 has 17 amino acids. The DNA of the CDR3 is TGTGCCAGCAGCTTACCGTGGCCTAAGGGGGCCTACAATGAGCAGTTCTTC. Its translation: CASSLPWPKGAYNEQFF.

V is TRBV28 and J is TRBJ1-5; TRBD1 is a possible D gene (5 bases). This CDR3 contains 16 residues. V was pared by 2 bases and J by 4 bases, with 15 bases between. Germline CDR1 and CDR2: MDHEN and SYDVKM. CDR3 nucleotide sequence: TGTGCCAGCAGTTTAAGGGGAGGCGGGATTAATCAGCCCCAGCATTTT. Translating it yields CASSLRGGGINQPQHF.

The chain is built from TRBV30 and TRBJ1-2; no definite D call. Germline CDR1 reads GTSNPN; CDR2 reads SVGIG (reference sequence). The CDR3 has 16 residues. Trimming took off 3 bases at V and 6 bases at J, with 23 bases between the two ends. The CDR3 nucleotides read TGTGCCTGGAGGGAAGTGGGAGGTTCTAATCGGAATGGCTACACCTTC. It specifies CAWREVGGSNRNGYTF.

The chain employs TRBV19 and TRBJ2-2; maybe TRBD1 (6 bases). Trimming removed 1 base at V and 0 bases at J, with 6 bases between. Germline V gene lookup returns CDR1 LNHDA and CDR2 SQIVND (reference sequence). The CDR3 contains 15 residues. The CDR3 protein is CASSIGTANTGELFF. The DNA for the CDR3 is TGTGCCAGTAGTATAGGGACAGCGAACACCGGGGAGCTGTTTTTT.

The rearrangement uses TRBV7-2 and TRBJ2-3; perhaps TRBD2 as D (5 bases). Deletions cut 5 bases from V and 4 bases from J, with 13 bases between. The CDR3 consists of 14 residues. The germline gives CDR1 SGHTA, CDR2 FQGNSA. As DNA, the CDR3 is TGTGCCAGCAGCCCAGGAAGAGGGTCAGATACGCAGTATTTT. It translates to CASSPGRGSDTQYF.

For the CDR3, the DNA is TGCGCCAGCAGTCCCAGGGGCACACCCCTCCACTTT. It is translated as CASSPRGTPLHF. The chain is built from TRBV10-1 and TRBJ1-6; a possible D gene is TRBD1 (6 bases). Trimming removed 5 bases at V and 11 bases at J, with 10 bases between. This CDR3 has 12 residues. From germline, CDR1 is WNHNN and CDR2 SYGVQD (reference sequence).

J is TRBJ1-6 and V is TRBV6-5; D possibly corresponds to TRBD1 (6 bases). V lost 6 bases, J lost 5 bases, and 8 bases lay in between. Looked up from germline, CDR1 is MNHEY and CDR2 is SVGAGI. CDR3 length: 13 amino acids. The CDR3 coding sequence is TGTGCCAGCAGCAACAGGGATAATTCACCCCTCCACTTT. This translates into CASSNRDNSPLHF.

The table lists this clone with a count of one. This chain uses TRBV11-2 with TRBJ2-5; a possible D gene is TRBD2 (6 bases). CDR1 and CDR2 from the germline V gene are SGHAT and FQNNGV. The CDR3 has 14 amino acids. V lost 0 bases and J lost 5, with 10 bases in between. The CDR3: CASSLDRLGETQYF. The CDR3 DNA reads TGTGCCAGCAGCTTAGATCGACTAGGGGAGACCCAGTACTTC.

The CDR3 bases are TGCGCCAGCAGCATTCGGACAGGGGCAGGGGAGCAGTACTTC. It is translated as CASSIRTGAGEQYF. J is TRBJ2-7 and V is TRBV5-1; 9 bases are a match to TRBD1. Germline V CDR1 and CDR2: SGHRS, YFSETQ. The V and J ends lost 4 bases and 7 bases, in that order; junction bases with no gene match: 9. The CDR3 extends over 14 amino acids.

The chain recombines TRBV10-2 with TRBJ2-1; 8 bases align to TRBD2. After removal of 7 bases from V and 2 bases from J, the junction contained 7 bases not matched to a gene. CDR1 and CDR2 from the germline V gene are WSHSY and SAAADI. The CDR3 sequence is 15 residues long. The CDR3 reads CASNKAGGAYNEQFF. The CDR3 DNA reads as TGCGCCAGCAACAAGGCGGGAGGCGCCTACAATGAGCAGTTCTTC.

This chain uses TRBV7-2 with TRBJ2-5; 11 nucleotides match TRBD2. The germline gives CDR1 SGHTA, CDR2 FQGNSA. V was pared by 0 bases and J by 2 bases, with 14 bases of the junction left unmatched. This CDR3 has 20 residues. The chain's CDR3 is CASSLADVLAGAIKQETQYF. The DNA of the CDR3 is TGTGCCAGCAGCTTAGCCGACGTACTAGCGGGAGCGATAAAGCAAGAGACCCAGTACTTC.

V usage is TRBV5-6 and J usage is TRBJ2-7; 7 nucleotides match TRBD1. The CDR3 is 16 residues long. V trimming: 4 bases; J trimming: 0 bases; junction bases outside the gene matches: 10. Germline assignment: CDR1 SGHDT and CDR2 YYEEEE. The DNA for the CDR3 is TGTGCCAGCAGCAGGAAGGGGGCTTCCAGCTCCTACGAGCAGTACTTC. Translating gives CASSRKGASSSYEQYF.

The table lists this clone with a count of one. This specimen includes other DNA sequences encoding the same CDR3. The V call is TRBV4-3, the J call TRBJ2-7, with 13 positions matching TRBD2. CDR1 is LGHNA and CDR2 is YSLEER in the germline V gene. The V and J ends lost 1 base and 4 bases, in that order; junction bases with no gene match: 1. This CDR3 has 15 residues. CDR3 sequence (DNA): TGCGCCAGCAGCCAAGGACTAGCGGGAGGTTACGAGCAGTACTTC. As protein: CASSQGLAGGYEQYF.

This clone was counted only a few times. The rearrangement links TRBV2 to TRBJ1-6; D is undetermined. The CDR3 is made up of 13 amino acids. Looked up from germline, CDR1 is SNHLY and CDR2 is FYNNEI. Deletions cut 5 bases from V and 8 bases from J, with 10 bases between. Here the CDR3 reads CASSRGRDSPLHF. In DNA, the CDR3 is TGTGCCAGCAGTCGCGGCCGGGATTCACCCCTCCACTTT.

The chain links TRBV5-8 to TRBJ1-5; no reliable D call. The CDR3 spans 15 residues. The V gene lost 4 bases and the J gene lost 1 base, with 12 bases spanning the gap. From germline, CDR1 is SGHTS and CDR2 YDEGEE. CDR3 residues: CASSTAGGSNQPQHF. CDR3 DNA sequence: TGTGCCAGCAGCACGGCCGGAGGGAGCAATCAGCCCCAGCATTTT.

This chain uses TRBV24-1 with TRBJ2-1, with D possibly matching TRBD2 (5 bases). CDR1 is KGHDR, CDR2 SFDVKD, per germline. The CDR3 contains 14 residues. Trimming left V 0 bases short and J 13 bases short, with 15 bases between. In DNA, the CDR3 is TGTGCCACCAGTGATTTGAGGTCCATGGAGGAACAGTTCTTC. It codes for CATSDLRSMEEQFF.

The chain joins TRBV29-1 to TRBJ2-2; D perhaps matches TRBD2 (6 bases). In germline, CDR1 is SQVTM, CDR2 ANQGSEA. This CDR3 comprises 15 residues. The V and J ends lost 7 bases and 3 bases respectively, with 18 bases between them. The CDR3 DNA follows: TGCAGCGCCCGAAGAGATGGGACTGACACCGGGGAGCTGTTTTTT. As protein: CSARRDGTDTGELFF.

In nucleotides, the CDR3 is TGTGCCAGCAGCGGGACACCTCAAGAGACCCAGTACTTC. Its translation: CASSGTPQETQYF. The V gene is TRBV9, the J gene TRBJ2-5; tentative D call: TRBD1 (5 bases). Germline values: CDR1 SGDLS, CDR2 YYNGEE. Trimming took 3 bases from V and 2 from J, leaving 8 bases between them. The CDR3 runs 13 residues.

The gene calls are TRBV5-4 and TRBJ2-2, with a weak D call TRBD2 (6 bases). Trimming left V 0 bases short and J 7 bases short, with 19 bases between. The CDR3 contains 17 residues. The germline CDR1 and CDR2 sequences are SGHNT and YYREEE (reference sequence). The CDR3 loop reads CASSLANVGGLVGELFF. CDR3 bases: TGTGCCAGCAGCTTGGCGAACGTTGGAGGGTTGGTCGGGGAGCTGTTTTTT.

V and J are TRBV6-5 and TRBJ1-1, with 8 bases aligning to TRBD1. In germline, CDR1 is MNHEY, CDR2 SVGAGI. After removal of 9 bases from V and 4 bases from J, the junction contained 7 bases not matched to a gene. This CDR3 comprises 13 residues. CDR3 coding DNA: TGTGCCAGTAGACAGGGGTTGGGCACTGAAGCTTTCTTT. Its protein is CASRQGLGTEAFF.